This TCR beta chain was identified during a study of cytomegalovirus exposure and HLA in healthy donors. Whole-study context: HLA-typed donors contributed approximately 86 million unique TCRs, which were held in an early data release. Study-wide findings and caveats: Other equally common chains were less clonally expanded than HLA-associated TCR beta chains, a later analysis showed. Indistinguishable V segments, including TRBV6-2 and TRBV6-3, were excluded.

Points on this clone: Antigen specificity is unknown. The sample holds other DNA sequences that translate to the same CDR3.

Looked up from germline, CDR1 is SGHRS and CDR2 is YFSETQ. Trimming at V came to 4 bases and at J to 8 bases, leaving 6 bases not matched to a gene. The CDR3 spans 13 residues. Primers included in the PCR were 60 Vbeta and 13 Jbeta primers. Here immunoSEQ multiplex PCR was the method, and the copy in TCRdb shows in-frame clones only, minus some. The table has tens of thousands of clones, 70% to 85% seen once. The V and J genes are TRBV5-1 and TRBJ2-4; 7 bases are shared with TRBD1. The clonotype comes from a man aged 18 to 35 in good health and CMV-seronegative. Sequencing input: PBMCs. DNA of the CDR3: TGCGCCAGCAGCAACAGGGGTCGGGACATTCAGTACTTC. Its translation is CASSNRGRDIQYF.